The entry that follows covers one T cell receptor (beta chain) sequence. Per the original methods: Reference gene primer amplification gave nucleated cell count estimates. The repertoire was sequenced with immunoSEQ multiplex PCR; TCRdb's copy has only in-frame clones and lacks some. V, J and clone size were drawn from that table, and D and trimming were deduced from the DNA. Counted here are more than 300,000 clones, over 70% occurring once; the ten biggest clones make up 1% to 1.5%. The entry originates in a study of blood T cell repertoires in COVID-19. Background on the study: The study drew acute and convalescent COVID-19 samples from the United States, Italy and Spain. The cDNA or gDNA used as material had been derived from T cells, B-cell-depleted T cells, or PBMCs.

V was clipped by 5 bases and J by 4 bases; unmatched bases: 5. CDR3 length: 16 amino acids. Germline CDR1 LGHDT, CDR2 YNNKEL (reference sequence). This TCR derives from a woman aged 50 to 60 with acute or convalescent COVID-19. The chain links TRBV3-1 (or the pseudogene TRBV3-2) to TRBJ2-1; 13 nucleotides line up with TRBD2. Sequenced input: peripheral blood. The CDR3 DNA reads TGTGCCAGCAGCACCCGACTAGCGGGGGGATACAATGAGCAGTTCTTC. Protein product: CASSTRLAGGYNEQFF.